The 8 T cell receptor beta chains below come from one sample, sequenced in a study of blood T cell repertoires in COVID-19. The method was immunoSEQ multiplex PCR; TCRdb's version includes in-frame clones alone and lacks a portion of them. The table has about 350,000 clones, less than 90% seen once; the top ten hold approximately 1%. Sequenced: PBMCs or T cells enriched from blood (not recorded which). These receptor sequences come from a woman in her twenties or thirties who had recovered from COVID-19.

The rearrangement links TRBV10-2 to TRBJ1-4; TRBD1 matches 7 bases. The CDR3 length is 18 residues. V shed 0 bases and J 3 bases; nucleotides not matched to a gene: 10. In germline, CDR1 is WSHSY, CDR2 SAAADI. CDR3 loop: CASSESTGGGRSNEKLFF. CDR3 sequence (DNA): TGCGCCAGCAGTGAGTCGACTGGAGGGGGCAGATCTAATGAAAAACTGTTTTTT.

This clone has only one observation. The rearrangement links TRBV5-1 to TRBJ1-6, with a weak D call TRBD1 (5 bases). Trimming stripped 3 bases from V and 10 bases from J, with 17 bases between. The CDR3 length is 15 residues. Per germline, CDR1 SGHRS and CDR2 YFSETQ. The CDR3 DNA reads as TGCGCCAGCAGCTACCAGGTCAGGGATCGGTCACCCCTCCACTTT. It is translated as CASSYQVRDRSPLHF.

This clone was seen more than once but under ten times. The junction departs from germline at one end; a sequencing error may be responsible. CDR3 DNA sequence: TGTGCCAGCAGCGTAGGTCGGGGGATGAACACTGAAGCTTTCTTT. This sequence encodes CASSVGRGMNTEAFF. V gene TRBV13 combines with J gene TRBJ1-1, with D possibly TRBD1 on 5 matching bases. Germline V CDR1 and CDR2: PRHDT, FYEKMQ (reference sequence). The CDR3 has 15 residues.

The chain joins TRBV9 to TRBJ1-1; 7 bases are a match to TRBD1. CDR1 and CDR2 (germline): SGDLS, YYNGEE. The CDR3 runs 18 residues. With 4 bases clipped from V and 1 base from J, the junction kept 16 bases outside the gene matches. The CDR3 DNA follows: TGTGCCAGCAGCTTCTTTCCCCCGGGACAGCTATCGAACACTGAAGCTTTCTTT. Protein: CASSFFPPGQLSNTEAFF.

This clone is a singleton in its sample. The chain recombines TRBV19 with TRBJ1-1; possibly TRBD1 for D (5 bases). Deletions cut 10 bases from V and 0 bases from J, with 21 bases between. Germline V gives CDR1 LNHDA, CDR2 SQIVND (reference sequence). This CDR3 contains 16 residues. CDR3: CATRDAAGRMNTEAFF. CDR3 DNA sequence: TGTGCCACCCGGGACGCAGCGGGCCGCATGAACACTGAAGCTTTCTTT. The whole variable domain, remainder taken from reference TRBV19 and TRBJ1-1, is DGGITQSPKYLFRKEGQNVTLSCEQNLNHDAMYWYRQDPGQGLRLIYYSQIVNDFQKGDIAEGYSVSREKKESFPLTVTSAQKNPTAFYLCATRDAAGRMNTEAFFGQGTRLTVV.

This clone was seen only once. The gene calls are TRBV30 and TRBJ1-6; D remains ambiguous. V lost 2 bases to trimming and J lost 9 bases, with 11 bases between them. Germline-derived CDR1 and CDR2 are GTSNPN and SVGIG (reference sequence). The CDR3 is made up of 13 amino acids. DNA of the CDR3: TGTGCCTGGAGTCACGCGGGGATTTCACCCCTCCACTTT. This sequence encodes CAWSHAGISPLHF.

This clone was picked up one time. This chain uses TRBV6-5 with TRBJ1-1, with 8 nucleotides matching TRBD1. From germline, CDR1 is MNHEY and CDR2 SVGAGI. V trimming: 6 bases; J trimming: 7 bases; junction bases outside the gene matches: 13. The CDR3 is made up of 15 amino acids. The CDR3 DNA sequence: TGTGCCAGCAGCTCGACAGGTCAGGGGGCAAATGAAGCTTTCTTT. Its protein product is CASSSTGQGANEAFF.

This clone was observed a handful of times. CDR3: CASSPGGGARSSEQYF. Written as DNA, the CDR3 is TGTGCCAGCAGTCCCGGAGGAGGGGCTCGATCGTCCGAGCAGTACTTC. The rearrangement uses TRBV6-2 or TRBV6-3 and TRBJ2-7, with a tentative D call TRBD2 (6 bases). CDR1 and CDR2 (germline): MNHEY, SVGEGT. The germline V and J ends were trimmed by 5 bases and 6 bases, with 23 bases remaining between them. There are 16 residues in the CDR3.